Listed below are T cell receptor beta chains from one sample, sequenced in a study of T cells in Graves' hyperthyroidism and ophthalmopathy. TCRdb reprocessed the multiplex PCR reads via MiXCR and lists one record per CDR3 protein. The sample has hundreds of thousands of distinct CDR3 sequences; roughly 15% are singletons. The specimen was blood. The receptors originated from a young woman with Graves' hyperthyroidism. The CDR3 runs from the conserved cysteine through the conserved F or W. Each record gives: V gene, D gene, clone size, J gene, CDR3 DNA, CDR3 protein. D genes are given only for firm matches. For some rows the clone size is stated as once, few or many, or as a class when expanded; others skip it.

>TRBV20-1|-|few|TRBJ2-2
TGCAGTGCTCACGGGACATCGAACACCGGGGAGCTGTTTTTT
CSAHGTSNTGELFF
>TRBV10-3|-|few|TRBJ1-5
TGTGCCATCAGTGCGGCGAATAGCAATCAGCCCCAGCATTTT
CAISAANSNQPQHF
>TRBV5-1|-|few|TRBJ2-5
TGCGCCAGCAGCTCCGAGGTAGGGGGAGAGACCCAGTACTTC
CASSSEVGGETQYF
>TRBV7-2|-|few|TRBJ2-1
TGTGCCAGCAGCTTAGGGTCGCCAGCCTACAATGAGCAGTTCTTC
CASSLGSPAYNEQFF
>TRBV6-1|TRBD1|many|TRBJ2-7
TGTGCCAGCAGCACTGGACAGGGACCCTACTACTACGAGCAGTACTTC
CASSTGQGPYYYEQYF
>TRBV11-3|TRBD1|-|TRBJ2-2
TGTGCCAGCAGCTTAGTTCCAGGGGGTCATGGCGGGGAGCTGTTTTTT
CASSLVPGGHGGELFF
>TRBV3-1|TRBD2|few|TRBJ2-1
TGTGCCAGCAGCCAAGTTTGGGGCGGGAGGGACAATGAGCAGTTCTTC
CASSQVWGGRDNEQFF
>TRBV18|TRBD1|-|TRBJ1-1
TGTGCCAGCTCATCCGGGACAGGGGCGAGCACTGAAGCTTTCTTT
CASSSGTGASTEAFF
>TRBV9|-|-|TRBJ2-1
TGTGCCAGCAGCGCAGAAAGGGTCGAGGCGGGAAATGAGCAGTTCTTC
CASSAERVEAGNEQFF
>TRBV20-1|-|few|TRBJ2-3
TGCAGTGCCTCAGGAAGCGCTAGCACAGATACGCAGTATTTT
CSASGSASTDTQYF
>TRBV6-1|-|many|TRBJ2-7
TGTGCCAGCAGAACCACAGGGTACTACGAGCAGTACTTC
CASRTTGYYEQYF
>TRBV3-1|-|many|TRBJ2-2
TGTGCCAGCAGCCAAGATGAGGTGGCCGGGGAGCTGTTTTTT
CASSQDEVAGELFF
>TRBV27|-|-|TRBJ1-2
TGTGCCAGCAGACCAACAGGGACTAAGTATGGCTACACCTTC
CASRPTGTKYGYTF
>TRBV30|TRBD1|many|TRBJ1-6
TGTGCCTGGAGTGTACAGGGGGCATGGAATTCACCCCTCCACTTT
CAWSVQGAWNSPLHF
>TRBV7-3|-|-|TRBJ2-3
TGTGCCAGCAGCCCGACTCCCGGACGGCAAGCTACGCAGTATTTT
CASSPTPGRQATQYF
>TRBV6-5|-|-|TRBJ1-1
TGTGCCAGCAGATCACAGCAGAGTATGAACACTGAAGCTTTCTTT
CASRSQQSMNTEAFF
>TRBV19|TRBD1|few|TRBJ2-1
TGTGCCAGTAGTATGTATTCTGGACAGGGAGGCTTGGTTGAGCAGTTCTTC
CASSMYSGQGGLVEQFF
>TRBV30|-|many|TRBJ2-1
TGTGCCTGGAGCGAGGGACTGGAAATTAATGAGCAGTTCTTC
CAWSEGLEINEQFF
>TRBV18|TRBD2|-|TRBJ2-3
TGTGCCAGCTCACCAGCGGGAGTCCCAGATACGCGGTATTTT
CASSPAGVPDTRYF
>TRBV5-8|-|-|TRBJ1-3
TGTGCCAGCAGCCAAAACACCATATATTTT
CASSQNTIYF
>TRBV27|-|-|TRBJ1-1
TGTGCCAGCAGAGGACTCCCGGGGAACACTGAAGCTTTCTTT
CASRGLPGNTEAFF
>TRBV24-1|TRBD1|many|TRBJ2-3
TGTGCCACCAGTAGGACAGGGCCAGATACGCAGTATTTT
CATSRTGPDTQYF
>TRBV4-2|-|few|TRBJ2-1
TGTGCCAGCAGCCAAGAGGGAATATCCACTTGGGGGAATGAGCAGTTCTTC
CASSQEGISTWGNEQFF
>TRBV6-1|-|many|TRBJ1-5
TGTGCCAGCAAGAACGGGGTTGACAATCAGCCCCAGCATTTT
CASKNGVDNQPQHF
>TRBV19|TRBD2|-|TRBJ2-1
TGTGCCAGTAGTCCTGCCTCCCTAGCGGGATTGTCCTACAATGAGCAGTTCTTC
CASSPASLAGLSYNEQFF
>TRBV6-1|-|-|TRBJ2-7
TGTGCCAGCAGTGAAATAGAAGGGGGTGGCTACGAGCAGTACTTC
CASSEIEGGGYEQYF
>TRBV6-2/TRBV6-3|-|-|TRBJ1-5
TGTGCCAGCAGTTATTCCGGGCCGGGGCAGCCCCAGCATTTT
CASSYSGPGQPQHF
>TRBV3-1|-|few|TRBJ2-7
TGTGCCAGCAGCGCAAGGGACGGCCCGTCCTACGAGCAGTACTTC
CASSARDGPSYEQYF
>TRBV5-1|TRBD1|many|TRBJ2-7
TGCGCCAGCAGCCCGGACAGGGGGCAACCGTTCGAGCAGTACTTC
CASSPDRGQPFEQYF
>TRBV3-1|-|many|TRBJ1-1
TGTGCCAGCAGCCAAGACAGGGTTTGGGAAGCTTTCTTT
CASSQDRVWEAFF
>TRBV20-1|TRBD1|many|TRBJ2-5
TGCAGTGCCGTAGGGGGACAGCAAGAGACCCAGTACTTC
CSAVGGQQETQYF
>TRBV12-3/TRBV12-4|-|few|TRBJ2-2
TGTGCCAGCAGTTTCGTAGTGTTATTCCCCGGGGAGCTGTTTTTT
CASSFVVLFPGELFF
>TRBV4-1|-|few|TRBJ2-1
TGCGCCAGCAGCCAAGTGGTATTGCGGATAAGCTCCTACAATGAGCAGTTCTTC
CASSQVVLRISSYNEQFF
>TRBV28|TRBD2|many|TRBJ2-2
TGTGCCACCACCTTGGCGGGAGGTGGCACCGGGGAGCTGTTTTTT
CATTLAGGGTGELFF
>TRBV20-1|TRBD2|many|TRBJ2-3
TGCAGTTTCCTTAGCGGGAAGGGTGATACGCAGTATTTT
CSFLSGKGDTQYF
>TRBV6-2/TRBV6-3|-|few|TRBJ2-6
TGTGCCAGCAGTTACTCTCCAGGAGGGGGAGAATTCTCTGGGGCCAACGTCCTGACTTTC
CASSYSPGGGEFSGANVLTF
>TRBV29-1|TRBD1|few|TRBJ2-7
TGCAGCGGAAGAGACAGGGCCGGGCAGTACTTC
CSGRDRAGQYF
>TRBV30|TRBD1|many|TRBJ2-2
TGTGCCTGGAGAGGACAGGCTACCGGGGAGCTGTTTTTT
CAWRGQATGELFF
>TRBV12-3/TRBV12-4|TRBD1|many|TRBJ1-1
TGTGCCAGCAGTTTAAGAGGGGGACAGGGGGCCGTGAACACTGAAGCTTTCTTT
CASSLRGGQGAVNTEAFF
>TRBV5-1|-|few|TRBJ2-5
TGCGCCAGCAGCTTGGGGGACGGGTGGACCCAGTACTTC
CASSLGDGWTQYF
>TRBV30|-|-|TRBJ2-1
TGTGCCTGGAGTGGGGGGTTTCCCCTCAGCTCCTACAATGAGCAGTTCTTC
CAWSGGFPLSSYNEQFF